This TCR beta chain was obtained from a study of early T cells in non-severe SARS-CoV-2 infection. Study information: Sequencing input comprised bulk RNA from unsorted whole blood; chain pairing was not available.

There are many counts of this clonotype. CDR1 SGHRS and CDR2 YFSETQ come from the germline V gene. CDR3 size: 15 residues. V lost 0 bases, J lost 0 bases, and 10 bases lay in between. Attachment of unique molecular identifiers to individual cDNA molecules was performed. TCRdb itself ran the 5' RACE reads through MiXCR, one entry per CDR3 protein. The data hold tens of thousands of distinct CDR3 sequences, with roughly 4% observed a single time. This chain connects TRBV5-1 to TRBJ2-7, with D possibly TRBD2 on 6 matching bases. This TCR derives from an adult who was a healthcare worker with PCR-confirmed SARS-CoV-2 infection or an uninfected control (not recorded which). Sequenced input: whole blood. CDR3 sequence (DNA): TGCGCCAGCAGCTTGGACGGAGGGAGCTCCTACGAGCAGTACTTC. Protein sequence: CASSLDGGSSYEQYF.